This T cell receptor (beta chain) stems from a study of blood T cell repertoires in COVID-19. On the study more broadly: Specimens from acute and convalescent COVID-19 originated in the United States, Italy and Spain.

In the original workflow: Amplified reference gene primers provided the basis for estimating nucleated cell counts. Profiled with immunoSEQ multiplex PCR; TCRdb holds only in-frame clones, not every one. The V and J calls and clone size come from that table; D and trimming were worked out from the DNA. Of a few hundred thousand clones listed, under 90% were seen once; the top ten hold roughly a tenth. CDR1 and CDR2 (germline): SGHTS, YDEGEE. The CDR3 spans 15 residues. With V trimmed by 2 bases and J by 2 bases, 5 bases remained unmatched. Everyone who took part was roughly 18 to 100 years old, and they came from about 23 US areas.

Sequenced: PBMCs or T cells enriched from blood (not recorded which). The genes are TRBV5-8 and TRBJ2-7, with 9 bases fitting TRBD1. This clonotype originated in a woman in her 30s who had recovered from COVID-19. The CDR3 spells CASSLQGASTYEQYF. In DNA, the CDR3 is TGTGCCAGCAGCTTACAGGGGGCGTCCACCTACGAGCAGTACTTC. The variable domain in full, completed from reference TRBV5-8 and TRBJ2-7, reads EAGVTQSPTHLIKTRGQQATLRCSPISGHTSVYWYQQALGLGLQFLLWYDEGEERNRGNFPPRFSGRQFPNYSSELNVNALELEDSALYLCASSLQGASTYEQYFGPGTRLTVT.